This T cell receptor (beta chain) was identified during a study of response to subunit inactivated influenza vaccine. After removal of 0 bases from V and 2 bases from J, the junction contained 7 bases not matched to a gene. This CDR3 region has 17 residues. Per germline, CDR1 MGHRA and CDR2 YSYEKL. This clonotype was found a few times. MiXCR was run by TCRdb on the RT-PCR reads, yielding one entry per CDR3 protein. The data hold 500,000 to 600,000 distinct CDR3 sequences, with over 9.5% observed a single time. This specimen was PBMCs from blood, taken on the day of vaccination. The chain employs TRBV4-1 and TRBJ2-5; 9 nucleotides line up with TRBD1. This clonotype was sampled from a man aged 45-65 years who received an inactivated influenza vaccine. This chain's CDR3 is CASSQDGGQGPQETQYF. The CDR3 DNA is TGCGCCAGCAGCCAAGATGGGGGACAGGGTCCTCAAGAGACCCAGTACTTC.